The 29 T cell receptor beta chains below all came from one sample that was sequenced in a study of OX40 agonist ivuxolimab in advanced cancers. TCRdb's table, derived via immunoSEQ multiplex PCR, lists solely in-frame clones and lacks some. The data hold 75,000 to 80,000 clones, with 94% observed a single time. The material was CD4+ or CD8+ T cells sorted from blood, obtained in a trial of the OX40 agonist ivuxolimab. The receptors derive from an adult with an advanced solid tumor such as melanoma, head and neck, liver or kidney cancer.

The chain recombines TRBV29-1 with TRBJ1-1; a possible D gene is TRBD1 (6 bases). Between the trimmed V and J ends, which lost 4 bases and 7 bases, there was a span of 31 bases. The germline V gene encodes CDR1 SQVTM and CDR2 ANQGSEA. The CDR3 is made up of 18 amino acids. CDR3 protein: CSVVIVSGGSEEIDEAFF. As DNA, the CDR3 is TGCAGCGTTGTAATCGTCAGCGGGGGCAGCGAGGAAATCGATGAAGCTTTCTTT.

As DNA, the CDR3 is TGCAGCGTTGTTTGGTCCTACGGGAACACTGAAGCTTTCTTT. Encoded protein: CSVVWSYGNTEAFF. The rearrangement uses TRBV29-1 and TRBJ1-1; no reliable D call. Germline V gene sequence: CDR1 SQVTM, CDR2 ANQGSEA. CDR3 size: 14 residues. Trimming left V 4 bases short and J 1 base short, with 13 bases between.

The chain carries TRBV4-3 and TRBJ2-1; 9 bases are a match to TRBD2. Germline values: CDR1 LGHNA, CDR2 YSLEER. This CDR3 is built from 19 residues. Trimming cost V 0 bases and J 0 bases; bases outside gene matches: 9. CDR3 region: CASSQDPGLAGNSYNEQFF. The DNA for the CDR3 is TGCGCCAGCAGCCAAGATCCTGGGCTAGCGGGGAACTCCTACAATGAGCAGTTCTTC.

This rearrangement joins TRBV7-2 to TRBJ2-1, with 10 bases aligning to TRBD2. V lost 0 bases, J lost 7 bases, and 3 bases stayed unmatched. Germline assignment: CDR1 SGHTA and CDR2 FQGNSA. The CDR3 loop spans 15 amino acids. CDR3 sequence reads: CASSLAPSGSNEQFF. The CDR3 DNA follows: TGTGCCAGCAGCTTAGCACCTAGCGGGAGTAATGAGCAGTTCTTC.

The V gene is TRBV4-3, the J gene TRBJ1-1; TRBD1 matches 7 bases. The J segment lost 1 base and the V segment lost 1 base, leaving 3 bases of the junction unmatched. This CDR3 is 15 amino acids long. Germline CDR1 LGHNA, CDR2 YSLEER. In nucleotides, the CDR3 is TGCGCCAGCAGCCAAGCCGGACAGGAGAACACTGAAGCTTTCTTT. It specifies CASSQAGQENTEAFF.

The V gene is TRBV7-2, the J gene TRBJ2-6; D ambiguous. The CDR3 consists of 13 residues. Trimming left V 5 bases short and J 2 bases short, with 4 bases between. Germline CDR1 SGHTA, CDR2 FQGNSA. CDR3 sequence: CASSRPGANVLTF. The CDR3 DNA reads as TGTGCCAGCAGCAGGCCTGGGGCCAACGTCCTGACTTTC. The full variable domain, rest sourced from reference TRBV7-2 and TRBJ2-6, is GAGVSQSPSNKVTEKGKDVELRCDPISGHTALYWYRQSLGQGLEFLIYFQGNSAPDKSGLPSDRFSAERTGGSVSTLTIQRTQQEDSAVYLCASSRPGANVLTFGAGSRLTVL.

The CDR3 bases are TGTGCCAGCAGCCCCCGCAAGTTAGGCGGCTACAATGAGCAGTTCTTC. It yields the protein CASSPRKLGGYNEQFF. The chain employs TRBV28 and TRBJ2-1; no definite D call. The CDR3 spans 16 residues. Germline V gives CDR1 MDHEN, CDR2 SYDVKM. Trimming stripped 6 bases from V and 3 bases from J, with 18 bases between.

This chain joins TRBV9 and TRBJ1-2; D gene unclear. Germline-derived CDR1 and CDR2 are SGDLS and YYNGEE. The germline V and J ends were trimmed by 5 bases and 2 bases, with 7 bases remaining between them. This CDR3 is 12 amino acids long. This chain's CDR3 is CASREKNYGYTF. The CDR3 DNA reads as TGTGCCAGCAGAGAAAAAAACTATGGCTACACCTTC.

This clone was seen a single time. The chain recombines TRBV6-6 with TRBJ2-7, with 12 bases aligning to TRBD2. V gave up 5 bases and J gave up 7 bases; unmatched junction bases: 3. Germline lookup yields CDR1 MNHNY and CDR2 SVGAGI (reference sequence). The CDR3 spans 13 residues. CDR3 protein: CASSNLAGGEQYF. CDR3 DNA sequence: TGTGCCAGCAGTAACCTAGCGGGGGGGGAGCAGTACTTC.

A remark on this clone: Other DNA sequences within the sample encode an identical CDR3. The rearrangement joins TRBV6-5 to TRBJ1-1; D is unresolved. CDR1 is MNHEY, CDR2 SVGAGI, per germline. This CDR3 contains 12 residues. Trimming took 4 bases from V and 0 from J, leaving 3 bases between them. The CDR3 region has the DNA TGTGCCAGCAGTTTAGTGAACACTGAAGCTTTCTTT. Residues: CASSLVNTEAFF.

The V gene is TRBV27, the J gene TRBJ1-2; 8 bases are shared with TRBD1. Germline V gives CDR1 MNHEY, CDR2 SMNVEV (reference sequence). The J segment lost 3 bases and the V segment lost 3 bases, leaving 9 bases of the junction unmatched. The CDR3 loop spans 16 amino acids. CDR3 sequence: CASSFWTGRGYYGYTF. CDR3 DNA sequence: TGTGCCAGCAGTTTCTGGACAGGGAGGGGGTACTATGGCTACACCTTC.

CDR3 nucleotide sequence: TGTGCCAGCAGCGTAGGGTTGAACACCTACGAGCAGTACTTC. Protein product: CASSVGLNTYEQYF. V is TRBV9 and J is TRBJ2-7, with D unclear. This CDR3 has 14 amino acids. CDR1 SGDLS and CDR2 YYNGEE come from the germline V gene. Deletions cut 0 bases from V and 2 bases from J, with 9 bases between.

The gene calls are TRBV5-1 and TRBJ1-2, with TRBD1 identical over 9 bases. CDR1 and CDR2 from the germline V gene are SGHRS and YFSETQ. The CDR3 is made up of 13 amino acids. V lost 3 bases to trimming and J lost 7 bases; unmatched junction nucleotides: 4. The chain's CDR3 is CASSSGQGPGYTF. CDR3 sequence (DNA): TGCGCCAGCAGCTCGGGACAGGGTCCTGGCTACACCTTC. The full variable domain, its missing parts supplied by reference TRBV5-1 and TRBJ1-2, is KAGVTQTPRYLIKTRGQQVTLSCSPISGHRSVSWYQQTPGQGLQFLFEYFSETQRNKGNFPGRFSGRQFSNSRSEMNVSTLELGDSALYLCASSSGQGPGYTFGSGTRLTVV.

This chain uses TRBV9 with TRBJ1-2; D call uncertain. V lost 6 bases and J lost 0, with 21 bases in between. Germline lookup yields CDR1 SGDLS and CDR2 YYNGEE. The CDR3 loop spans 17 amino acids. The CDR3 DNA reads TGTGCCAGCACCTATGAAGTCATCACACCCTCTAACTATGGCTACACCTTC. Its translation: CASTYEVITPSNYGYTF.

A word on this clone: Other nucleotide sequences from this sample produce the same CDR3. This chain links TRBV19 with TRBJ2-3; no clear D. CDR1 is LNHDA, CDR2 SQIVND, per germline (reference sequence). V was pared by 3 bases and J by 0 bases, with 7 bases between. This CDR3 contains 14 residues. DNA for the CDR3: TGTGCCAGTAGTATGGCCGGGAGCACAGATACGCAGTATTTT. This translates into CASSMAGSTDTQYF.

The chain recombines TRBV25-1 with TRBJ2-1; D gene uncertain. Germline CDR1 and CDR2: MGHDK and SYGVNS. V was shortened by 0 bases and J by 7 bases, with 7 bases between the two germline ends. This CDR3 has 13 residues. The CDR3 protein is CASSEYRPNEQFF. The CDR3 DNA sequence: TGTGCCAGCAGTGAATACAGGCCAAATGAGCAGTTCTTC. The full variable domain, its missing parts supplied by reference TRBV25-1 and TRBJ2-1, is EADIYQTPRYLVIGTGKKITLECSQTMGHDKMYWYQQDPGMELHLIHYSYGVNSTEKGDLSSESTVSRIRTEHFPLTLESARPSHTSQYLCASSEYRPNEQFFGPGTRLTVL.

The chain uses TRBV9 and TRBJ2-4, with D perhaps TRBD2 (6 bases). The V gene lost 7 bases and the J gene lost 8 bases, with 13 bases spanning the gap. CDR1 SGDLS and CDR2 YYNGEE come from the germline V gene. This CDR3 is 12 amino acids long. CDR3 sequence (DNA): TGTGCCAGCGGGGAGGAATCAGACATTCAGTACTTC. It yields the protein CASGEESDIQYF.

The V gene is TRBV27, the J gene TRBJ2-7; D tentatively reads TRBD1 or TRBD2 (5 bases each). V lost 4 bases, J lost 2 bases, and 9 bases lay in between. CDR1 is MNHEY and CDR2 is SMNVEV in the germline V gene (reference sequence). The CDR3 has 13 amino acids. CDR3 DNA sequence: TGTGCCAGCAGTTGGGGGAAGGCCTACGAGCAGTACTTC. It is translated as CASSWGKAYEQYF.

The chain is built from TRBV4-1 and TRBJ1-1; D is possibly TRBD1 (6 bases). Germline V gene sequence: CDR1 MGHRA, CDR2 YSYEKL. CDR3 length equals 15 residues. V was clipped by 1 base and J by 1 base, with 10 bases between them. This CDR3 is CASSQGGQPNTEAFF. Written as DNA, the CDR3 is TGCGCCAGCAGCCAAGGCGGACAGCCGAACACTGAAGCTTTCTTT.

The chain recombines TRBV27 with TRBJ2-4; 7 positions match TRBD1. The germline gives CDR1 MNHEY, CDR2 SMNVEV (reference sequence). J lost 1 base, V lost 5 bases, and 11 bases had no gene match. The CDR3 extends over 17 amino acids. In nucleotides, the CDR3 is TGTGCCAGCAGTCCATATACAGGGGCCTTGGCCAAAAACATTCAGTACTTC. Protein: CASSPYTGALAKNIQYF.

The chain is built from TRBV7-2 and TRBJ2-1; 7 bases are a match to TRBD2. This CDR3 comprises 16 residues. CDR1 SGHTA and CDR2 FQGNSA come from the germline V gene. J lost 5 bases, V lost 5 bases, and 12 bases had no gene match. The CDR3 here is CASSGLGGYSNNEQFF. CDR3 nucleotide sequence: TGTGCCAGCAGCGGCCTGGGGGGGTACTCAAACAATGAGCAGTTCTTC. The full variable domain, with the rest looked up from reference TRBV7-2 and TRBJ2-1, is GAGVSQSPSNKVTEKGKDVELRCDPISGHTALYWYRQSLGQGLEFLIYFQGNSAPDKSGLPSDRFSAERTGGSVSTLTIQRTQQEDSAVYLCASSGLGGYSNNEQFFGPGTRLTVL.

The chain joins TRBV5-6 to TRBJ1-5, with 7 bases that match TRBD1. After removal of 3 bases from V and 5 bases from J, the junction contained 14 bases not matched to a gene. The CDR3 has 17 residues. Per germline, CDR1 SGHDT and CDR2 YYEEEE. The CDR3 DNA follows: TGTGCCAGCAGCTCAACAAAGGAACAGGGGTCTCATCAGCCCCAGCATTTT. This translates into CASSSTKEQGSHQPQHF.

The CDR3 nucleotides are TGTGCCAGCAGCTTAAAGGGCCCGGGGCAGGGGGCGCGGATCTATGGCTACACCTTC. Protein sequence: CASSLKGPGQGARIYGYTF. V and J are TRBV7-2 and TRBJ1-2, with TRBD1 matching 8 bases. Unmatched junction bases numbered 18, after V lost 2 bases and J lost 4 bases. The V gene's germline CDR1 is SGHTA and CDR2 FQGNSA. This CDR3 is built from 19 residues.

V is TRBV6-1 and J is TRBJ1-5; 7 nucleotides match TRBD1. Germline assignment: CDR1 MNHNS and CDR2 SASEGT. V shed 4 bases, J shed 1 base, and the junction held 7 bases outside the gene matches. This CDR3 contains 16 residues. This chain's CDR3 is CASSGIPGQSNQPQHF. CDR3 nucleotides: TGTGCCAGCAGTGGCATTCCGGGACAGAGCAATCAGCCCCAGCATTTT.

The CDR3 is CASSSALSNEQFF. The CDR3 bases are TGTGCCAGCAGCTCGGCCCTATCCAATGAGCAGTTCTTC. The chain couples TRBV5-5 to TRBJ2-1; no clear D. Germline V gives CDR1 SGHKS, CDR2 YYEKEE (reference sequence). V was trimmed by 3 bases and J by 6 bases, leaving 10 bases between them. The CDR3 totals 13 residues.

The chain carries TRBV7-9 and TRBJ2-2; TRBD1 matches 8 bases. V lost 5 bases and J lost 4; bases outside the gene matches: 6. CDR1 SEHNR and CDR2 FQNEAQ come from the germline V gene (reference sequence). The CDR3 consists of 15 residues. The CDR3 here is CASSPTQGATGELFF. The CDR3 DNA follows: TGTGCCAGCAGCCCGACCCAGGGGGCCACCGGGGAGCTGTTTTTT.

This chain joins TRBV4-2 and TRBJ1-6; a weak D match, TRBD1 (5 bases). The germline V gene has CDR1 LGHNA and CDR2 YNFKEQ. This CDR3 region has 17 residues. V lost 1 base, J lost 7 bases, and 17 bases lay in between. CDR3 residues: CASSQGPQGILNSPLHF. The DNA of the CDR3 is TGTGCCAGCAGCCAAGGTCCGCAGGGTATCTTAAATTCACCCCTCCACTTT.

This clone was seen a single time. The CDR3 DNA follows: TGTGCCAGCAGCGAAACAGGAAATTCTGGAAACACCATATATTTT. As protein: CASSETGNSGNTIYF. The chain combines TRBV9 with TRBJ1-3; D perhaps matches TRBD1 (5 bases). The CDR3 sequence is 15 residues long. The V and J ends lost 3 bases and 1 base respectively, with 11 bases between them. CDR1 is SGDLS and CDR2 is YYNGEE in the germline V gene. The complete variable domain, with remaining parts taken from reference TRBV9 and TRBJ1-3, reads DSGVTQTPKHLITATGQRVTLRCSPRSGDLSVYWYQQSLDQGLQFLIQYYNGEERAKGNILERFSAQQFPDLHSELNLSSLELGDSALYFCASSETGNSGNTIYFGEGSWLTVV.

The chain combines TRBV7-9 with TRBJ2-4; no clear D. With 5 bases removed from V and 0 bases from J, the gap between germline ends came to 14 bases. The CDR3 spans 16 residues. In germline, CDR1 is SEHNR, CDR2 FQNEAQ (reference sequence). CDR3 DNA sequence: TGTGCCAGCAGCCCAGAGGCGGTCTTAGCCAAAAACATTCAGTACTTC. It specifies CASSPEAVLAKNIQYF.